Below, one TCR beta chain is given with its context. Amplification yielded TCR beta CDR3 regions, with RNA transcripts as the source. TCR CDR3 underwent first-round RT-PCR with the HTBI primer set. TCRdb redid the calling of the multiplex PCR reads with MiXCR, one entry per CDR3 protein. The table lists about 640,000 distinct CDR3 sequences, 45% of them singletons. Trimming took 6 bases from V and 1 from J; bases not matched to a gene: 3. This CDR3 is 14 amino acids long. Germline assignment: CDR1 ENHRY and CDR2 SYGVKD. This sample was included in a study of T cells in Graves' hyperthyroidism and ophthalmopathy.

The sequence derives from an adult man with Graves' disease, either hyperthyroidism or ophthalmopathy (not recorded which). The V and J genes are TRBV10-3 and TRBJ1-1; 9 nucleotides match TRBD1. Source material: peripheral blood or thyroid tissue (not recorded which). In DNA, the CDR3 is TGTGCCATCAGGACAGGGGGGCAGAACACTGAAGCTTTCTTT. Encoded protein: CAIRTGGQNTEAFF.